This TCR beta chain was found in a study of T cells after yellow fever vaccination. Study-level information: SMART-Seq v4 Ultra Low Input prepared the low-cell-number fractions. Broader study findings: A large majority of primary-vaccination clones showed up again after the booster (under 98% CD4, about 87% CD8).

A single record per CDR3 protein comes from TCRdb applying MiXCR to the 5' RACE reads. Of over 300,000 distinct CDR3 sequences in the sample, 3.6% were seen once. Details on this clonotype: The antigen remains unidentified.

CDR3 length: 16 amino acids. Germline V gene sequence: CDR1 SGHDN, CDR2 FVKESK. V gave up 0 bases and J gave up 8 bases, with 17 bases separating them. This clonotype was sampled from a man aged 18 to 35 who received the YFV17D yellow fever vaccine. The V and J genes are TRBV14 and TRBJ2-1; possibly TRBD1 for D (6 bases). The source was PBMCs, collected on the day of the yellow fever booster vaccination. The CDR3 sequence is CASSQEVGTPGYEQFF. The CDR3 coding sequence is TGTGCCAGCAGCCAAGAGGTCGGGACACCGGGCTATGAGCAGTTCTTC.